Shown below are 15 T cell receptor beta chains from a single sample sequenced in a study of blood T cell repertoires in COVID-19. The method was immunoSEQ multiplex PCR; TCRdb's version includes in-frame clones alone and lacks a portion of them. The repertoire has about 140,000 clones, 84% of them found once; the top ten carry over 5%. Sample: peripheral blood. These receptors all stem from a human donor in a cohort sampled during active COVID-19.

The CDR3 region is CASSLGSGLSNYGYTF. The DNA of the CDR3 is TGTGCCAGCTCACTGGGCTCCGGATTGTCTAACTATGGCTACACCTTC. This chain connects TRBV18 to TRBJ1-2; D uncertain. From germline, CDR1 is KGHSH and CDR2 LQKENI. V shed 4 bases and J shed 0 bases, with 15 bases lying between them. This CDR3 contains 16 residues.

This chain connects TRBV4-3 to TRBJ1-1; TRBD1 aligns across 7 bases. J was trimmed by 6 bases and V by 1 base; bases with no gene match: 8. CDR3 length equals 15 residues. The germline gives CDR1 LGHNA, CDR2 YSLEER. The CDR3 DNA is TGCGCCAGCAGCCAAGTAACACAGGGGATGGCTGAAGCTTTCTTT. Translating gives CASSQVTQGMAEAFF.

The rearrangement links TRBV4-2 to TRBJ2-6; TRBD1 might be the D (5 bases). This CDR3 contains 20 residues. Trimming took off 1 base at V and 1 base at J, with 20 bases between the two ends. Germline assignment: CDR1 LGHNA and CDR2 YNFKEQ. CDR3 sequence (DNA): TGTGCCAGCAGCCAAGCATACAGGCAGCAAAGGGTGTCTGGGGCCAACGTCCTGACTTTC. Protein: CASSQAYRQQRVSGANVLTF.

This chain joins TRBV28 and TRBJ2-7; the match to TRBD2 covers 9 bases. CDR3 length: 15 amino acids. J was trimmed by 7 bases and V by 6 bases; bases with no gene match: 13. CDR1 MDHEN and CDR2 SYDVKM come from the germline V gene. CDR3 DNA: TGTGCCAGCAGCACGCCGGGACTAGCAGTAGGGGAGCAGTACTTC. It encodes CASSTPGLAVGEQYF. The variable domain in full, with the rest retrieved from reference TRBV28 and TRBJ2-7, is DVKVTQSSRYLVKRTGEKVFLECVQDMDHENMFWYRQDPGLGLRLIYFSYDVKMKEKGDIPEGYSVSREKKERFSLILESASTNQTSMYLCASSTPGLAVGEQYFGPGTRLTVT.

This clone was picked up many times. V is TRBV5-4 and J is TRBJ2-2, with 11 nucleotides matching TRBD2. Trimming took 4 bases from V and 5 from J; bases not matched to a gene: 4. Germline V lookup: CDR1 SGHNT, CDR2 YYREEE (reference sequence). The CDR3 extends over 15 amino acids. The CDR3 DNA follows: TGTGCCAGCAGCGTGACTAGCGGGGATACCGGGGAGCTGTTTTTT. This codes for CASSVTSGDTGELFF.

The chain has TRBV5-1 and TRBJ2-1, with 9 positions matching TRBD1. Trimming cost V 2 bases and J 6 bases; bases outside gene matches: 3. Germline CDR1 SGHRS, CDR2 YFSETQ. This CDR3 spans 14 amino acids. CDR3 loop: CASSFGTGSNEQFF. In DNA, the CDR3 is TGCGCCAGCAGCTTCGGGACAGGGAGCAATGAGCAGTTCTTC.

The V and J genes are TRBV12-3 or TRBV12-4 and TRBJ1-2, with D uncertain. The CDR3 extends over 13 amino acids. The ends were cut back, 3 bases at V and 1 base at J, with 6 bases in the middle. Written as DNA, the CDR3 is TGTGCCAGCAGTTTGAGGGTTAACTATGGCTACACCTTC. The encoded protein is CASSLRVNYGYTF.

The rearrangement links TRBV7-8 to TRBJ1-3, with D unresolved. With 1 base removed from V and 10 bases from J, the gap between germline ends came to 14 bases. The CDR3 spans 14 residues. CDR1 is SGHVS, CDR2 FQNEAQ, per germline. CDR3 amino acids: CASSLGGGLATIYF. CDR3 coding DNA: TGTGCCAGCAGCTTAGGAGGCGGTCTCGCGACCATATATTTT.

This clone was observed once. The chain carries TRBV6-1 and TRBJ2-3; the match to TRBD1 covers 7 bases. The ends lost 2 bases at V and 8 bases at J; junction bases unmatched: 7. Germline assignment: CDR1 MNHNS and CDR2 SASEGT. The CDR3 is 14 residues long. CDR3 sequence: CASSEYGTVLTQYF. In DNA form, the CDR3 reads TGTGCCAGCAGTGAATATGGGACAGTACTTACGCAGTATTTT.

V usage is TRBV6-2 or TRBV6-3 and J usage is TRBJ1-5; 7 bases map to TRBD1. This CDR3 has 18 amino acids. The V gene's germline CDR1 is MNHEY and CDR2 SVGEGT. Trimming took 0 bases from V and 0 from J; bases not matched to a gene: 8. The DNA for the CDR3 is TGTGCCAGCAGTTACTCGTCCCGGGACAGATATAGCAATCAGCCCCAGCATTTT. This codes for CASSYSSRDRYSNQPQHF.

This clone was seen a few times. The genes are TRBV4-2 and TRBJ2-1; D might be TRBD2 (5 bases). The CDR3 has 17 residues. Germline CDR1 is LGHNA and CDR2 is YNFKEQ. The V and J ends lost 0 bases and 7 bases respectively, with 19 bases between them. This CDR3 reads CASSQEPTGSLANEQFF. As DNA, the CDR3 is TGTGCCAGCAGCCAAGAACCGACGGGAAGTTTGGCGAATGAGCAGTTCTTC.

The chain joins TRBV7-3 to TRBJ2-2, with D possibly matching TRBD2 (6 bases). V lost 3 bases to trimming and J lost 4 bases, with 9 bases between them. The CDR3 extends over 14 amino acids. Germline-derived CDR1 and CDR2 are SGHTA and FQGTGA. The CDR3 nucleotides read TGTGCCAGCAGCTTGGGGGGTAGCACCGGGGAGCTGTTTTTT. Protein sequence: CASSLGGSTGELFF.

The chain uses TRBV19 and TRBJ1-4; 9 bases map to TRBD1. V gave up 9 bases and J gave up 3 bases; unmatched junction bases: 8. The germline V gene encodes CDR1 LNHDA and CDR2 SQIVND (reference sequence). CDR3 length: 15 amino acids. The CDR3 protein is CASSGQGTPNEKLFF. CDR3 sequence (DNA): TGTGCCAGCTCGGGACAGGGCACCCCTAATGAAAAACTGTTTTTT.

This clone was detected only once. This sequence joins TRBV6-5 and TRBJ1-1; unclear D gene. Germline CDR1 reads MNHEY; CDR2 reads SVGAGI. V lost 0 bases and J 1 base, leaving 9 bases between the germline ends. The CDR3 spans 15 residues. The CDR3 DNA is TGTGCCAGCAGTTACTCGTTAGATCCGAACACTGAAGCTTTCTTT. Protein: CASSYSLDPNTEAFF.

The chain is built from TRBV7-9 and TRBJ2-7; D gene uncertain. Germline-derived CDR1 and CDR2 are SEHNR and FQNEAQ (reference sequence). This CDR3 has 12 amino acids. V lost 3 bases and J 2 bases, leaving 5 bases between the germline ends. The CDR3 coding sequence is TGTGCCAGCAGCTTTATCCCCTACGAGCAGTACTTC. Residues: CASSFIPYEQYF.